This record concerns one TCR beta chain sequence. The antigen remains unidentified. Thyroid ultrasound, orbital computed tomography, clinical symptoms, and serum thyroxine and TRAb underpinned diagnoses. Using RNA transcripts as the source, TCR beta CDR3 regions were amplified. First-round RT-PCR with HTBI primers amplified the TCR CDR3 region. TCRdb re-called the multiplex PCR reads with MiXCR, one entry per CDR3 protein. The sample has about 320,000 distinct CDR3 sequences; roughly 15% are singletons. This record belongs to a study of T cells in Graves' hyperthyroidism and ophthalmopathy. Study information: Peripheral blood was secured at the point of initial diagnosis, before any treatment. Regarding the study as a whole: Most thyroid clonotypes expanded above 0.001 were also detected in blood. A 13 V-J model separated ophthalmopathy from stable hyperthyroidism.

The CDR3 consists of 13 residues. CDR1 and CDR2 from the germline V gene are MNHEY and SVGEGT. V was trimmed by 5 bases and J by 3 bases, leaving 10 bases between them. This chain uses TRBV6-2 or TRBV6-3 with TRBJ1-1; D uncertain. This receptor was identified in a young man with Graves' hyperthyroidism. What was sequenced was blood. The CDR3 here is CASSTLGDTEAFF. CDR3 coding DNA: TGTGCCAGCAGTACACTTGGGGACACTGAAGCTTTCTTT.